Below, 10 T cell receptor beta chains from the same sample are listed, as sequenced in a study of graft-versus-host responses after intestinal transplantation. Investigators treated the graft tissue so that it released intraepithelial and lamina propria lymphocytes. Profiled with immunoSEQ multiplex PCR; TCRdb holds only in-frame clones, not every one. This repertoire shows more than 50,000 clones, approximately 88% found once; its top ten account for more than 1.5%. The sample in question was ileum tissue, obtained more than 350 days after transplant. The receptors were sampled from a human patient who received an intestinal transplant, so some T cells may come from the graft donor.

The chain has TRBV2 and TRBJ1-5; TRBD1 aligns across 8 bases. Looked up from germline, CDR1 is SNHLY and CDR2 is FYNNEI. This CDR3 is 14 amino acids long. Germline trimming cut 4 bases from V and 3 bases from J; bases unmatched to any gene: 2. The DNA of the CDR3 is TGTGCCAGCAGTGGGGACAGGTACAATCAGCCCCAGCATTTT. Encoded protein: CASSGDRYNQPQHF.

This clone has just a few counts. The J gene is TRBJ2-7, the V gene TRBV7-2; TRBD2 matches at 11 bases. J lost 5 bases, V lost 8 bases, and 5 bases had no gene match. The CDR3 has 13 amino acids. Germline V gene data show CDR1 as SGHTA and CDR2 as FQGNSA. In nucleotides, the CDR3 is TGTGCCAGCCGACTAGCGGGGTTAGACGAGCAGTACTTC. Translated: CASRLAGLDEQYF.

This chain links TRBV15 with TRBJ1-4; TRBD1 matches at 9 bases. Germline V gives CDR1 LNHNV, CDR2 YYDKDF (reference sequence). The V gene end was trimmed by 3 bases and the J gene end by 8 bases; junction bases not matched to a gene: 7. The CDR3 covers 15 residues. The CDR3 region is CATSREQGAKEKLFF. The DNA for the CDR3 is TGTGCCACCAGCAGGGAACAGGGGGCGAAGGAAAAACTGTTTTTT.

This chain connects TRBV2 to TRBJ2-1, with 16 positions matching TRBD2. V dropped 7 bases and J dropped 7; count of bases not matched to a gene: 16. The germline V gene encodes CDR1 SNHLY and CDR2 FYNNEI. The CDR3 contains 19 residues. CDR3 in DNA: TGTGCCAGCAAAGGAGGGTTCGGGACTAGCGGGGGGGCGGTTAATGAGCAGTTCTTC. This gives the protein CASKGGFGTSGGAVNEQFF. Based on the CDR3 plus reference TRBV2 and TRBJ2-1, the full variable domain is EPEVTQTPSHQVTQMGQEVILRCVPISNHLYFYWYRQILGQKVEFLVSFYNNEISEKSEIFDDQFSVERPDGSNFTLKIRSTKLEDSAMYFCASKGGFGTSGGAVNEQFFGPGTRLTVL.

The V call is TRBV7-7, the J call TRBJ1-2; the D is unclear. Germline V gives CDR1 SSHAT, CDR2 FNYEAQ (reference sequence). V was pared by 5 bases and J by 7 bases, with 17 bases between. This CDR3 spans 14 amino acids. CDR3 sequence reads: CASSPVGGESGYTF. CDR3 coding DNA: TGTGCCAGCAGCCCCGTCGGTGGGGAAAGTGGCTACACCTTC.

V usage is TRBV27 and J usage is TRBJ2-2; 9 bases align to TRBD2. V shed 6 bases and J 2 bases; nucleotides not matched to a gene: 4. Germline CDR1 and CDR2: MNHEY and SMNVEV (reference sequence). The CDR3 has 15 residues. The CDR3 DNA reads TGTGCCAGCAGCACACTAGCGGGCAACACCGGGGAGCTGTTTTTT. This sequence encodes CASSTLAGNTGELFF.

The chain recombines TRBV6-6 with TRBJ2-6; 7 bases agree with TRBD1. The trim removed 6 bases at V and 2 bases at J, leaving 1 base unmatched. Germline V gene data show CDR1 as MNHNY and CDR2 as SVGAGI (reference sequence). CDR3 size: 14 residues. The CDR3: CASRGQTGANVLTF. Here the CDR3 DNA reads TGTGCCAGCAGGGGACAGACTGGGGCCAACGTCCTGACTTTC.

V and J are TRBV19 and TRBJ1-6; D remains ambiguous. V was pared by 1 base and J by 10 bases, with 5 bases between. The CDR3 is 12 residues long. The germline gives CDR1 LNHDA, CDR2 SQIVND (reference sequence). CDR3 nucleotide sequence: TGTGCCAGTAGTATAGTTGGATCACCCCTCCACTTT. This gives the protein CASSIVGSPLHF.

This chain uses TRBV4-2 with TRBJ1-1; TRBD1 is a possible D gene (5 bases). The germline gives CDR1 LGHNA, CDR2 YNFKEQ. The CDR3 contains 18 residues. V lost 0 bases and J 1 base, leaving 18 bases between the germline ends. The CDR3: CASSQDLAPGRGNTEAFF. The CDR3 nucleotides are TGTGCCAGCAGCCAAGATCTTGCCCCAGGGAGGGGGAACACTGAAGCTTTCTTT.

The CDR3 region has the DNA TGTGCCAGCTCCACAAAGGGGGTGTGGACCGGGGAGCTGTTTTTT. It translates to CASSTKGVWTGELFF. The rearrangement joins TRBV6-1 to TRBJ2-2; a possible D gene is TRBD1 (6 bases). Germline assignment: CDR1 MNHNS and CDR2 SASEGT. This CDR3 is built from 15 residues. The V end was cut by 8 bases, the J end by 5 bases, with 18 bases between.